This record concerns one T cell receptor beta chain sequence. The antigen it binds to is not known. There are no base qualities to consult, and no much larger clone falls within one base. Whole blood was collected in K2EDTA tubes by collaborating institutions according to the institutions' own protocols. For TCRbeta analysis, collaborators shipped samples as frozen whole blood, isolated PBMCs, or DNA extracted from either of those sample types. This sample is part of a study of blood T cell repertoires in COVID-19 (dated by TCRdb to the early 2020s). Concerning the study at large: Samples from collaborators originated in the United States, Italy and Spain and spanned both the acute and convalescent phases of COVID-19. The prospective study material was composed of cDNA or gDNA derived from T cells, B-cell-depleted T cells, or PBMCs. Subjects who had been exposed to COVID-19, were actively infected with it, or had recovered from it provided the deeply sampled blood TCRbeta repertoires that made up the dataset. The repertoires were made available in a free public database intended to serve as a resource for research on the immune response to SARS-CoV-2. The samples were drawn from the first 160 participants of the ongoing ImmuneRACE study and from 1,254 subjects provided by 6 global collaborators. A de-identified subject ID, COVID-19 status, age in years and sex were almost always included in the sample metadata. Where available, HLA class I and class II types were taken from metadata supplied by the sample provider and were not determined by assay-based typing.

What the research found in general, with its limitations: The quantity of clinical and demographic metadata differed by source and by participant and was supplied without curation.

Measured from the cysteine to the phenylalanine, the CDR3 is 18 residues long. The DNA shown is the 54-base CDR3, in frame from base 1. Trimming takes 2 bases from V and 0 bases from J, and the germline ends sit 17 bases apart. The germline V gene (reference sequence) sets CDR1 to LGHDT and CDR2 to YNNKEL. The immunoSEQ Assay, a bias-controlled multiplex PCR, was used to amplify TCRbeta CDR3 regions from genomic DNA. As for how the authors treated the data: Within the assay, amplification of reference gene primers was used to estimate how many nucleated cells each sample contained. To quantify the absolute abundance of each unique TCRbeta CDR3 rearrangement, sequence reads were collapsed and filtered. Productive Simpson clonality was computed per sample as the square root of Simpson's diversity index over productive rearrangements. TCRdb provides this immuneACCESS table in a form limited to in-frame rearrangements. Some clones are lacking; in checked studies, under half of them reflect an unresolved V gene, and why the rest are absent is not known. D and trimming come from the DNA, and the V and J calls and clone size come from that table. The table for this sample lists 150,000 or so clones; approximately 80% of them were counted only once. The ten most abundant clones make up roughly 0.52% of the sample.

Recombination linked TRBV3-1 (or the pseudogene TRBV3-2) to TRBJ1-3; the D gene remains uncertain. The source of this sequence is a man aged 55-75 years with acute or convalescent COVID-19. Input material: peripheral blood. The sequenced DNA: TGTGCCAGCAGCCAAATAAGTCGGCGGAGGAGCTCTGGAAACACCATATATTTT. It is translated as CASSQISRRRSSGNTIYF.